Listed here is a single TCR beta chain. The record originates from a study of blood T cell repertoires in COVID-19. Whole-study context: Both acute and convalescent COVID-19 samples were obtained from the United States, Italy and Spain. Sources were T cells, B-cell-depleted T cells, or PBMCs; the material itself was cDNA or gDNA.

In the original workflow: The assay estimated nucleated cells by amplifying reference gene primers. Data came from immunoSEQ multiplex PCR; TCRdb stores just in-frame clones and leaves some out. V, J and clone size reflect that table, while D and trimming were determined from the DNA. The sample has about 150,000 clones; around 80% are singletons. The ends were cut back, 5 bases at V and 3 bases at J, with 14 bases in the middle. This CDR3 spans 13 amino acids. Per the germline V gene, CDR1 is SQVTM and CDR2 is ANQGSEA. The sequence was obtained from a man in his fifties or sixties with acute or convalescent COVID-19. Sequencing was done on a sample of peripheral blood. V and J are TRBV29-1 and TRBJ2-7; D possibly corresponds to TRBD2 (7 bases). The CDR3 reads CSVREGGGYEQYF. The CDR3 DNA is TGCAGCGTTAGGGAGGGGGGCGGCTACGAGCAGTACTTC.